One sample yielded the 8 T cell receptor beta chains listed below, sequenced in a study of blood T cell repertoires in COVID-19. Only in-frame clones appear in the TCRdb table, and some are missing; sequencing was by immunoSEQ multiplex PCR. The sample has around 300,000 clones, around nine tenths seen once. Sequencing was done on a sample of peripheral blood. All receptors come from a man in his fifties with active or convalescent COVID-19.

The chain joins TRBV3-1 (or the pseudogene TRBV3-2) to TRBJ1-4; 9 nucleotides align to TRBD1. Germline V lookup: CDR1 LGHDT, CDR2 YNNKEL (reference sequence). V shed 3 bases, J shed 8 bases, and the junction held 7 bases outside the gene matches. CDR3 length: 15 residues. Here the CDR3 DNA reads TGTGCCAGCAGCCATGGCGACAGGGGGTTAGAAAAACTGTTTTTT. Translation: CASSHGDRGLEKLFF.

Only one count was recorded for this clone. The V gene is TRBV19, the J gene TRBJ2-1, with a possible D match to TRBD2 (7 bases). CDR3 length: 14 amino acids. The germline CDR1 and CDR2 sequences are LNHDA and SQIVND (reference sequence). Trimming removed 5 bases from V and 0 bases from J, with 8 bases in between. Here the CDR3 reads CASSRGASYNEQFF. The DNA for the CDR3 is TGTGCCAGTAGTCGGGGGGCCTCCTACAATGAGCAGTTCTTC. Based on the CDR3 plus reference TRBV19 and TRBJ2-1, the full variable domain is DGGITQSPKYLFRKEGQNVTLSCEQNLNHDAMYWYRQDPGQGLRLIYYSQIVNDFQKGDIAEGYSVSREKKESFPLTVTSAQKNPTAFYLCASSRGASYNEQFFGPGTRLTVL.

CDR3 amino acids: CASSPRGSSYEQYF. The CDR3 nucleotides are TGTGCCAGCAGCCCCCGAGGGAGTTCCTACGAGCAGTACTTC. J is TRBJ2-7 and V is TRBV9; D perhaps matches TRBD2 (5 bases). From germline, CDR1 is SGDLS and CDR2 YYNGEE. This CDR3 has 14 residues. Trimming removed 4 bases from V and 1 base from J, with 12 bases in between.

The genes are TRBV3-1 (or the pseudogene TRBV3-2) and TRBJ1-6; TRBD1 agrees at 11 bases. V shed 4 bases and J 10 bases; nucleotides not matched to a gene: 6. The germline gives CDR1 LGHDT, CDR2 YNNKEL (reference sequence). CDR3 length: 15 amino acids. The CDR3 DNA follows: TGTGCCAGCAGCCCAGGACAGGGGGCACGGTCACCCCTCCACTTT. The encoded protein is CASSPGQGARSPLHF.

CDR3 DNA: TGTGCCAGTAGGGGACAGGTCGGCAATCAGCCCCAGCATTTT. As protein: CASRGQVGNQPQHF. The gene calls are TRBV19 and TRBJ1-5; 8 bases fit TRBD1. CDR1 LNHDA and CDR2 SQIVND come from the germline V gene (reference sequence). Trimming removed 6 bases from V and 2 bases from J; junction bases left unmatched: 3. The CDR3 has 14 residues.

This chain links TRBV3-1 (or the pseudogene TRBV3-2) with TRBJ2-6; TRBD1 is a possible D gene (6 bases). CDR3 length: 15 residues. Germline loops: CDR1 LGHDT, CDR2 YNNKEL (reference sequence). The V end lost 4 bases, the J end lost 2 bases, and 9 bases lay between the germline ends. The CDR3 protein is CASSPWTAGANVLTF. DNA for the CDR3: TGTGCCAGCAGCCCTTGGACAGCTGGGGCCAACGTCCTGACTTTC.

The chain has TRBV13 and TRBJ1-1; D gene uncertain. Trimming stripped 1 base from V and 9 bases from J, with 15 bases between. Per the germline V gene, CDR1 is PRHDT and CDR2 is FYEKMQ (reference sequence). The length of the CDR3 is 14 residues. The CDR3 sequence is CASSLERRGVKAFF. As DNA, the CDR3 is TGTGCCAGCAGCTTAGAGAGGCGGGGTGTAAAAGCTTTCTTT.

Details on this clone: Other DNA sequences in this specimen translate into the identical CDR3. J is TRBJ1-2 and V is TRBV5-4, with D hard to call. V was pared by 1 base and J by 3 bases, with 10 bases between. Germline V gives CDR1 SGHNT, CDR2 YYREEE (reference sequence). The length of the CDR3 is 14 residues. The CDR3 reads CASSLPREDYGYTF. The CDR3 region has the DNA TGTGCCAGCAGCTTGCCGAGGGAAGACTATGGCTACACCTTC. The entire variable domain, with the rest obtained from reference TRBV5-4 and TRBJ1-2, is as follows: ETGVTQSPTHLIKTRGQQVTLRCSSQSGHNTVSWYQQALGQGPQFIFQYYREEENGRGNFPPRFSGLQFPNYSSELNVNALELDDSALYLCASSLPREDYGYTFGSGTRLTVV.